Given below is one T cell receptor beta chain in context. The sample originates from a study of blood T cell repertoires in COVID-19. On the study more broadly: The origin of the acute and convalescent COVID-19 samples was the United States, Italy and Spain. T cells, B-cell-depleted T cells, or PBMCs supplied cDNA or gDNA.

CDR1 is GTSNPN and CDR2 is SVGIG in the germline V gene (reference sequence). The length of the CDR3 is 15 residues. J was trimmed by 4 bases and V by 3 bases; bases with no gene match: 9. In the authors' workflow: Using reference gene primer amplification, nucleated cell counts were estimated. TCRdb keeps only in-frame clones here, not all; method: immunoSEQ multiplex PCR. The V and J calls and clone size are taken from that table; D and trimming were inferred from the DNA. In the table there are approximately 23,000 clones, 80% to 95% of which are singletons. The specimen sequenced was peripheral blood. The source of this sequence is a man between 70 and 80 years old with acute or convalescent COVID-19. This chain joins TRBV30 and TRBJ1-2; 9 nucleotides match TRBD1. The CDR3 DNA sequence: TGTGCCTGGAGCATCACCGGGACAGGGATCTATGGCTACACCTTC. Protein product: CAWSITGTGIYGYTF.